This TCR beta chain was identified in a study of beta chain features in type 1 diabetes. The isolated RNA, all of it, was reverse transcribed, so expressed TCRB transcripts were what got sequenced. Profiled with immunoSEQ multiplex PCR; TCRdb holds only in-frame clones, not every one. The data show under 850,000 clones, roughly 13% seen once. The CDR3 covers 15 residues. Per the germline V gene, CDR1 is MRHNA and CDR2 is SNTAGT. V lost 0 bases, J lost 7 bases, and 10 bases lay in between. Study-wide results and limits: The VDJ junctions of type 1 diabetes patients carried fewer insertions and more deletions. People with Type 1 diabetes carried modestly yet significantly shorter TCRB CDR3s in all four CD4+ subsets.

Comments on this clone: What it binds is unknown.

The origin of this receptor is a man younger than 35 with type 1 diabetes. Sequenced input: naive CD4+ T cells from blood. The rearrangement uses TRBV6-4 and TRBJ1-6, with a weak D call TRBD1 (6 bases). CDR3 residues: CASSDSSRGNSPLHF. The CDR3 region has the DNA TGTGCCAGCAGTGACTCCAGCAGGGGAAATTCACCCCTCCACTTT.